This T cell receptor beta chain was found in a study of beta chain features in type 1 diabetes. About the research overall: The patients were much like the healthy donors in age, gender and cell yields. Broader study findings: Because the template was cDNA, high-expressing cells might be over-represented.

This CDR3 contains 14 residues. V shed 0 bases and J shed 6 bases, with 9 bases lying between them. Germline CDR1 and CDR2: SGHVS and FNYEAQ. In the case of this clone: Its antigen is unidentified.

TCRB transcripts that were expressed got sequenced, as all of the isolated RNA had been reverse transcribed. Read counts averaged approximately 3.5 million for samples of naive, central memory and regulatory T cells. Assay: immunoSEQ multiplex PCR; the TCRdb copy retains only in-frame clones and omits some. The profile shows hundreds of thousands of clones, 30% of them singletons. The sequence derives from a man aged 18 to 29 in good health. The chain has TRBV7-6 and TRBJ1-5, with D maybe TRBD1 (5 bases). Sequenced: naive CD4+ T cells from blood. CDR3 coding DNA: TGTGCCAGCAGCTTAGCGGGGCAGGGTCAGCCCCAGCATTTT. It is translated as CASSLAGQGQPQHF.